These T cell receptor beta chains were read from a single sample in a study of CD8 T cells in ankylosing spondylitis. In TCRdb, the 5' RACE reads were re-called with MiXCR into one record per CDR3 protein. Of approximately 200,000 distinct CDR3 sequences listed, roughly 13% were seen once; the top ten hold approximately 15%. The sample consisted of blood, either unsorted or a sorted T cell fraction (not recorded which). The receptors derive from a male donor with ankylosing spondylitis or in good health (not recorded which). Both conserved end residues are trimmed from each CDR3.

v_call: TRBV7-9; j_call: TRBJ2-1; cdr3_length: 15; cdr3_aa: ASSSWTSGRASDEQF
v_call: TRBV5-1; j_call: TRBJ2-1; cdr3_length: 17; cdr3_aa: ASSPGLAGGLLSYNEQF
v_call: TRBV29-1; j_call: TRBJ2-3; cdr3_length: 10; cdr3_aa: SVASGRDTQY
v_call: TRBV6-1; j_call: TRBJ2-7; cdr3_length: 13; cdr3_aa: ASRTDRDLSYEQY
v_call: TRBV5-1; j_call: TRBJ2-5; cdr3_length: 12; cdr3_aa: ASASWTSRETQY
v_call: TRBV7-8; j_call: TRBJ2-7; cdr3_length: 16; cdr3_aa: ASSPGLAESLSSYEQY
v_call: TRBV12-3/TRBV12-4; j_call: TRBJ2-1; cdr3_length: 12; cdr3_aa: ASSSGSSYNEQF
v_call: TRBV7-2; j_call: TRBJ2-2; cdr3_length: 12; cdr3_aa: ASSLGPYTGELF
v_call: TRBV5-6; j_call: TRBJ2-7; cdr3_length: 13; cdr3_aa: ASSLEGPITYEQY
v_call: TRBV4-1; j_call: TRBJ2-2; cdr3_length: 14; cdr3_aa: ASSQLGTGDTGELF
v_call: TRBV10-3; j_call: TRBJ2-7; cdr3_length: 18; cdr3_aa: AISESGGFGGPLSSYEQY
v_call: TRBV6-1; j_call: TRBJ2-1; cdr3_length: 13; cdr3_aa: ASSRTLSPYNEQF
v_call: TRBV4-2; j_call: TRBJ1-2; cdr3_length: 11; cdr3_aa: ASSQPSDYGYT
v_call: TRBV12-3/TRBV12-4; j_call: TRBJ2-6; cdr3_length: 13; cdr3_aa: ASSTTGVGANVLT
v_call: TRBV7-6; j_call: TRBJ2-1; cdr3_length: 12; cdr3_aa: ASIPDSRKNEQF
v_call: TRBV12-3/TRBV12-4; j_call: TRBJ2-1; cdr3_length: 12; cdr3_aa: ASSLSGVHNEQF
v_call: TRBV10-2; j_call: TRBJ1-1; cdr3_length: 11; cdr3_aa: ASTLMENTEAF
v_call: TRBV5-6; j_call: TRBJ2-7; cdr3_length: 12; cdr3_aa: ASSFASGGFEQY
v_call: TRBV7-2; j_call: TRBJ2-1; cdr3_length: 13; cdr3_aa: ASSPWTGSYNEQF
v_call: TRBV2; j_call: TRBJ2-7; cdr3_length: 11; cdr3_aa: ATTGQDSYEQY
v_call: TRBV11-2; j_call: TRBJ1-3; cdr3_length: 13; cdr3_aa: ASSQSPGAGNTIY
v_call: TRBV29-1; j_call: TRBJ2-2; cdr3_length: 11; cdr3_aa: SVQTGGLGELF
v_call: TRBV4-2; j_call: TRBJ2-7; cdr3_length: 13; cdr3_aa: ASSRIGTHSYEQY
v_call: TRBV11-2; j_call: TRBJ2-7; cdr3_length: 13; cdr3_aa: ASTGIAQASYEQY
v_call: TRBV3-1; j_call: TRBJ2-7; cdr3_length: 13; cdr3_aa: ASSQAYPSSYEQY
v_call: TRBV11-2; j_call: TRBJ2-7; cdr3_length: 12; cdr3_aa: ASSLIKDPHEQY
v_call: TRBV2; j_call: TRBJ2-5; cdr3_length: 16; cdr3_aa: AITQIAGTFPYQETQY
v_call: TRBV10-2; j_call: TRBJ1-1; cdr3_length: 9; cdr3_aa: ASGPGTEAF
v_call: TRBV24-1; j_call: TRBJ2-1; cdr3_length: 11; cdr3_aa: ATGQGSYNEQF
v_call: TRBV4-1; j_call: TRBJ2-5; cdr3_length: 12; cdr3_aa: ASSQESGWETQY
v_call: TRBV4-1; j_call: TRBJ2-3; cdr3_length: 13; cdr3_aa: ASSPQRGGGDTQY
v_call: TRBV27; j_call: TRBJ2-3; cdr3_length: 12; cdr3_aa: ASTGLPPRNTQY
v_call: TRBV9; j_call: TRBJ1-2; cdr3_length: 14; cdr3_aa: ASSVESWGSNYGYT
v_call: TRBV11-2; j_call: TRBJ2-1; cdr3_length: 13; cdr3_aa: ASSPTREYRNEQF
v_call: TRBV6-1; j_call: TRBJ2-1; cdr3_length: 13; cdr3_aa: ASSDDRWGNNEQF
v_call: TRBV7-2; j_call: TRBJ2-1; cdr3_length: 9; cdr3_aa: ASPKGWIWF
v_call: TRBV25-1; j_call: TRBJ2-7; cdr3_length: 12; cdr3_aa: ASIPGTGPYEQY
v_call: TRBV29-1; j_call: TRBJ1-1; cdr3_length: 11; cdr3_aa: SVFYGMNTEAF
v_call: TRBV5-6; j_call: TRBJ2-7; cdr3_length: 11; cdr3_aa: ASSSGQGQWQY
v_call: TRBV5-1; j_call: TRBJ2-2; cdr3_length: 9; cdr3_aa: ASNNGGELF
v_call: TRBV6-5; j_call: TRBJ2-5; cdr3_length: 13; cdr3_aa: ASSSETGPPTDQY
v_call: TRBV5-1; j_call: TRBJ2-7; cdr3_length: 11; cdr3_aa: ASSWDISYEQY
v_call: TRBV4-1; j_call: TRBJ2-1; cdr3_length: 12; cdr3_aa: ASSQVGAHNEQF
v_call: TRBV13; j_call: TRBJ2-5; cdr3_length: 12; cdr3_aa: ASSSGRAGETQY
v_call: TRBV4-1; j_call: TRBJ2-7; cdr3_length: 13; cdr3_aa: ASSPPGQGLHEQY
v_call: TRBV13; j_call: TRBJ2-5; cdr3_length: 14; cdr3_aa: ASSLAEREGLETQY
v_call: TRBV12-3/TRBV12-4; j_call: TRBJ1-1; cdr3_length: 12; cdr3_aa: ASSFDSMNTEAF
v_call: TRBV4-1; j_call: TRBJ2-3; cdr3_length: 16; cdr3_aa: ASSQESVLAGGVDTQY
v_call: TRBV4-1; j_call: TRBJ2-4; cdr3_length: 13; cdr3_aa: ASSQERATGNIQY
v_call: TRBV7-2; j_call: TRBJ1-6; cdr3_length: 12; cdr3_aa: ASSWGQGNSPLH
v_call: TRBV20-1; j_call: TRBJ2-1; cdr3_length: 13; cdr3_aa: SAGRGAGEYNEQF
v_call: TRBV27; j_call: TRBJ2-3; cdr3_length: 14; cdr3_aa: ASSLRDRRVEDTQY
v_call: TRBV4-1; j_call: TRBJ1-1; cdr3_length: 13; cdr3_aa: ASSQEQYINTEAF